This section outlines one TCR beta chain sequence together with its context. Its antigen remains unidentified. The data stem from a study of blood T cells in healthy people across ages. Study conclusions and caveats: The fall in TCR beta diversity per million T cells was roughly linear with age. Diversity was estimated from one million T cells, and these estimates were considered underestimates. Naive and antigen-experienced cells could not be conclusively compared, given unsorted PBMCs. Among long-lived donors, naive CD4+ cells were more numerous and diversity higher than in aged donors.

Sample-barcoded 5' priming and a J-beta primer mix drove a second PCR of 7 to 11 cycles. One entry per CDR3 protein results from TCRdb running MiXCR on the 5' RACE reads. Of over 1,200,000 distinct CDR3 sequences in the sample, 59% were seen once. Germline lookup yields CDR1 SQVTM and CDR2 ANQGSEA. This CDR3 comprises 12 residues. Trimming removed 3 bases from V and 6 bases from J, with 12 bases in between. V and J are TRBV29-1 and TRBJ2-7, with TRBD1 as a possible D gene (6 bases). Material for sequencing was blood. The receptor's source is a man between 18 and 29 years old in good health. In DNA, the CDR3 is TGCAGCGTTGAGGGGACACCGTTCGAGCAGTACTTC. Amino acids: CSVEGTPFEQYF.